One and the same sample provided the 19 T cell receptor beta chains below, sequenced in a study of T cell responses to AZD1222 COVID-19 vaccine. Sequenced by immunoSEQ multiplex PCR; TCRdb stores in-frame clones only, minus some. The sample has around 150,000 clones, approximately 92% seen once. Specimen: peripheral blood, collected 28 days after the second AZD1222 dose. The receptor source for this set is an adult who received the AZD1222 COVID-19 vaccine.

The rearrangement links TRBV6-1 to TRBJ2-2; D not certain. The V and J ends lost 3 bases and 0 bases respectively, with 14 bases between them. The germline CDR1 and CDR2 sequences are MNHNS and SASEGT. The CDR3 has 17 amino acids. CDR3 protein: CASSEFGVHTNTGELFF. The CDR3 region has the DNA TGTGCCAGCAGTGAGTTTGGGGTCCACACGAACACCGGGGAGCTGTTTTTT.

The rearrangement links TRBV5-4 to TRBJ1-1; D gene uncertain. The V end was cut by 0 bases, the J end by 0 bases, with 6 bases between. CDR3 length: 14 amino acids. Germline CDR1 is SGHNT and CDR2 is YYREEE (reference sequence). The CDR3 bases are TGTGCCAGCAGCTTGGACCCGATGAACACTGAAGCTTTCTTT. This gives the protein CASSLDPMNTEAFF.

The chain links TRBV5-1 to TRBJ1-2; tentatively, D is TRBD1 (5 bases). The V and J ends lost 4 bases and 2 bases respectively, with 12 bases between them. The germline V gene has CDR1 SGHRS and CDR2 YFSETQ. The CDR3 extends over 14 amino acids. The CDR3 here is CASSQRAGNYGYTF. The DNA for the CDR3 is TGCGCCAGCAGCCAAAGAGCAGGGAACTATGGCTACACCTTC. The full variable domain, completed using reference TRBV5-1 and TRBJ1-2, is KAGVTQTPRYLIKTRGQQVTLSCSPISGHRSVSWYQQTPGQGLQFLFEYFSETQRNKGNFPGRFSGRQFSNSRSEMNVSTLELGDSALYLCASSQRAGNYGYTFGSGTRLTVV.

The chain joins TRBV7-9 to TRBJ2-3; D may correspond to TRBD1 or TRBD2 (5 bases each). There are 15 residues in the CDR3. Per the germline V gene, CDR1 is SEHNR and CDR2 is FQNEAQ (reference sequence). Trimming took 2 bases from V and 2 from J, leaving 11 bases between them. The CDR3 DNA is TGTGCCAGCAGCTTACGGGGCGCGGCCACAGATACGCAGTATTTT. Its protein product is CASSLRGAATDTQYF.

The rearrangement uses TRBV11-2 and TRBJ1-6, with D possibly matching TRBD1 (6 bases). Germline lookup yields CDR1 SGHAT and CDR2 FQNNGV. This CDR3 region has 16 residues. Trimming took off 0 bases at V and 7 bases at J, with 13 bases between the two ends. The CDR3 here is CASSLDPGGGNSPLHF. The CDR3 nucleotides read TGTGCCAGCAGCTTAGATCCAGGAGGGGGAAATTCACCCCTCCACTTT.

The genes are TRBV27 and TRBJ2-1, with 12 bases identical to TRBD1. Germline V gene sequence: CDR1 MNHEY, CDR2 SMNVEV (reference sequence). CDR3 length: 16 residues. J gave up 6 bases and V 2 bases, and 5 bases lay outside the gene matches. As DNA, the CDR3 is TGTGCCAGCAGTTTAAGTGGGACAGGGGGCATCAATGAGCAGTTCTTC. This sequence encodes CASSLSGTGGINEQFF.

The rearrangement joins TRBV24-1 to TRBJ2-2; 10 bases fit TRBD1. The CDR3 has 15 residues. The germline CDR1 and CDR2 sequences are KGHDR and SFDVKD. The V and J ends lost 6 bases and 2 bases, in that order; junction bases with no gene match: 2. In DNA form, the CDR3 reads TGTGCCACCAGTCGACAGGGGGCTAACACCGGGGAGCTGTTTTTT. Translated: CATSRQGANTGELFF.

This clone is a singleton in its sample. The rearrangement joins TRBV30 to TRBJ2-6, with D hard to call. There are 15 residues in the CDR3. Trimming removed 2 bases at V and 1 base at J, with 9 bases between. Germline CDR1 reads GTSNPN; CDR2 reads SVGIG (reference sequence). DNA for the CDR3: TGTGCCTGGAGTACACTTGGATCTGGGGCCAACGTCCTGACTTTC. Translated: CAWSTLGSGANVLTF.

V gene TRBV2 combines with J gene TRBJ1-6, with D possibly TRBD1 on 5 matching bases. This CDR3 region has 13 residues. The germline gives CDR1 SNHLY, CDR2 FYNNEI. Trimming removed 7 bases at V and 9 bases at J, with 13 bases between. CDR3 sequence: CASKETVGSPLHF. The CDR3 coding sequence is TGTGCCAGCAAGGAGACAGTCGGTTCACCCCTCCACTTT. The full variable domain, with the rest looked up from reference TRBV2 and TRBJ1-6, is EPEVTQTPSHQVTQMGQEVILRCVPISNHLYFYWYRQILGQKVEFLVSFYNNEISEKSEIFDDQFSVERPDGSNFTLKIRSTKLEDSAMYFCASKETVGSPLHFGNGTRLTVT.

This clone came up a few times. This chain joins TRBV3-1 (or the pseudogene TRBV3-2) and TRBJ1-5; 7 nucleotides line up with TRBD1. CDR3 length: 14 residues. Trimming cost V 1 base and J 7 bases; bases outside gene matches: 4. The V gene's germline CDR1 is LGHDT and CDR2 YNNKEL (reference sequence). The CDR3 region has the DNA TGTGCCAGCAGCCAAGGGACAGGCCGACAGCCCCAGCATTTT. Its protein product is CASSQGTGRQPQHF.

The gene calls are TRBV7-2 and TRBJ1-4; D is ambiguous. The CDR3 is 15 amino acids. V was cut by 1 base and J by 3 bases, with 9 bases left in between. Germline V gene data show CDR1 as SGHTA and CDR2 as FQGNSA. The CDR3 coding sequence is TGTGCCAGCAGCTTAGTGGGGTTTGCTAATGAAAAACTGTTTTTT. Its protein is CASSLVGFANEKLFF.

This sequence joins TRBV7-9 and TRBJ1-5; D is perhaps TRBD1 (6 bases). V was shortened by 4 bases and J by 10 bases, with 14 bases between the two germline ends. The CDR3 sequence is 13 residues long. The germline V gene encodes CDR1 SEHNR and CDR2 FQNEAQ (reference sequence). The CDR3 bases are TGTGCCAGCAGCTCCGACACAGGGTCCCCCCAGCATTTT. This encodes CASSSDTGSPQHF.

The rearrangement joins TRBV4-1 to TRBJ2-5; D is unclear. CDR3 length equals 12 residues. CDR1 MGHRA and CDR2 YSYEKL come from the germline V gene. V was shortened by 0 bases and J by 7 bases, with 6 bases between the two germline ends. CDR3 sequence: CASSQDLGTQYF. Here the CDR3 DNA reads TGCGCCAGCAGCCAAGATCTTGGGACCCAGTACTTC.

The chain combines TRBV11-3 with TRBJ1-6; no firm D call. Germline V gene data show CDR1 as SGHNT and CDR2 as YENEEA. This CDR3 is 13 amino acids long. The germline V and J ends were trimmed by 3 bases and 8 bases, with 8 bases remaining between them. The DNA for the CDR3 is TGTGCCAGCAGCTTTTTCCTGGATTCACCCCTCCACTTT. Its protein is CASSFFLDSPLHF.

The gene calls are TRBV5-6 and TRBJ2-2; 10 bases line up with TRBD1. The germline gives CDR1 SGHDT, CDR2 YYEEEE. The CDR3 runs to 19 residues. V was pared by 0 bases and J by 1 base, with 9 bases of the junction left unmatched. This CDR3 reads CASSLVVLGQGQNTGELFF. CDR3 coding DNA: TGTGCCAGCAGCTTGGTAGTGTTGGGACAGGGGCAGAACACCGGGGAGCTGTTTTTT. The full variable domain, rest sourced from reference TRBV5-6 and TRBJ2-2, is DAGVTQSPTHLIKTRGQQVTLRCSPKSGHDTVSWYQQALGQGPQFIFQYYEEEERQRGNFPDRFSGHQFPNYSSELNVNALLLGDSALYLCASSLVVLGQGQNTGELFFGEGSRLTVL.

This clone was counted ten times or more. The J gene is TRBJ2-1, the V gene TRBV7-2; no reliable D call. The V gene's germline CDR1 is SGHTA and CDR2 FQGNSA. This CDR3 has 11 amino acids. V was shortened by 4 bases and J by 8 bases, with 6 bases between the two germline ends. The CDR3 DNA reads as TGTGCCAGCAGCTACATCCATGAGCAGTTCTTC. Its translation is CASSYIHEQFF.

This clone occurred a few times. The chain joins TRBV10-2 to TRBJ2-7; 13 bases match TRBD2. The J segment lost 5 bases and the V segment lost 10 bases, leaving 8 bases of the junction unmatched. The CDR3 is 14 residues long. Germline V gene sequence: CDR1 WSHSY, CDR2 SAAADI. The DNA of the CDR3 is TGCGCCACCGGGACTAGCGGGATGAATCACGAGCAGTACTTC. Its protein product is CATGTSGMNHEQYF.

The chain couples TRBV11-3 to TRBJ2-2; possibly TRBD1 or TRBD2 for D (6 bases each). This CDR3 is built from 16 residues. Germline V lookup: CDR1 SGHNT, CDR2 YENEEA. Trimming left V 0 bases short and J 6 bases short, with 14 bases between. The CDR3 protein is CASSLEVLGGPGELFF. In DNA, the CDR3 is TGTGCCAGCAGCTTAGAAGTCCTAGGGGGGCCCGGGGAGCTGTTTTTT.

The CDR3 reads CASSLGTTGDYGYTF. CDR3 bases: TGTGCCAGCAGCTTAGGCACTACAGGGGACTATGGCTACACCTTC. The V and J genes are TRBV7-6 and TRBJ1-2; TRBD1 aligns across 7 bases. J was trimmed by 3 bases and V by 1 base; bases with no gene match: 5. CDR3 length equals 15 residues. Germline assignment: CDR1 SGHVS and CDR2 FNYEAQ.